This T cell receptor beta chain was profiled in a study of blood T cell repertoires in COVID-19. Across the study: Material from acute and convalescent COVID-19 was sourced from the United States, Italy and Spain. PBMCs, B-cell-depleted T cells, or T cells provided the cDNA or gDNA that made up the material.

Seattle patients were enrolled during active infection and followed longitudinally. There are 16 residues in the CDR3. V gave up 5 bases and J gave up 5 bases; unmatched junction bases: 9. The germline gives CDR1 LNHDA, CDR2 SQIVND (reference sequence). Sequencing was performed with immunoSEQ multiplex PCR; in TCRdb, only in-frame clones are kept and a portion is missing. The data show about 340,000 clones, with more than 70% seen just once and approximately 7.3% held by the top ten. Sequencing input: peripheral blood. The receptor comes from a woman in her seventies with COVID-19, enrolled during active disease. The V gene is TRBV19, the J gene TRBJ1-5; 10 bases are a match to TRBD1. CDR3 DNA: TGTGCCAGTAGTCTCCGACAGGGGGCCATTCATCAGCCCCAGCATTTT. It codes for CASSLRQGAIHQPQHF.